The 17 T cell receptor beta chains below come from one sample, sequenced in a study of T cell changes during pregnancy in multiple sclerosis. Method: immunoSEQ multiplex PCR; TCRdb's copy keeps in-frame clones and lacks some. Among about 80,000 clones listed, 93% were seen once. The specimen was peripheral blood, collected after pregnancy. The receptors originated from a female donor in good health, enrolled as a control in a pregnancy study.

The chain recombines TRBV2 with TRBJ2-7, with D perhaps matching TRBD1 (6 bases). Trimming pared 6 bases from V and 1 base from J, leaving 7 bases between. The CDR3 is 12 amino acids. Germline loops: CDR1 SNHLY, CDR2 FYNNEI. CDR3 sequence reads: CASRGTSYEQYF. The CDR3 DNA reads TGTGCCAGCAGGGGGACATCCTACGAGCAGTACTTC.

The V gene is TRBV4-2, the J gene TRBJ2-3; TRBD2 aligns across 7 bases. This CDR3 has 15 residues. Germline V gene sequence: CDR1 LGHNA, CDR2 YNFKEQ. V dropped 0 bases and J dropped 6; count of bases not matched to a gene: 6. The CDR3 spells CASSQDYGGSDTQYF. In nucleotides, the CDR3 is TGTGCCAGCAGCCAAGATTACGGGGGGAGTGATACGCAGTATTTT.

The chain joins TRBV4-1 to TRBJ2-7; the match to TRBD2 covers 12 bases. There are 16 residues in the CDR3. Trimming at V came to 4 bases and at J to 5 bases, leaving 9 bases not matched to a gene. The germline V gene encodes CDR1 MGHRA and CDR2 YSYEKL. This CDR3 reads CASSPGRRTSGNEQYF. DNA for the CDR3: TGCGCCAGCAGCCCAGGGAGGCGGACTAGCGGGAACGAGCAGTACTTC.

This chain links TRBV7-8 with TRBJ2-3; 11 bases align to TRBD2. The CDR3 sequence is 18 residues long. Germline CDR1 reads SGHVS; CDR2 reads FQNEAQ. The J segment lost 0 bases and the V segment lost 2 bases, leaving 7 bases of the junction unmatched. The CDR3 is CASSLTSGGKYSTDTQYF. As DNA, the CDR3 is TGTGCCAGCAGCTTAACTAGCGGGGGCAAATACAGCACAGATACGCAGTATTTT.

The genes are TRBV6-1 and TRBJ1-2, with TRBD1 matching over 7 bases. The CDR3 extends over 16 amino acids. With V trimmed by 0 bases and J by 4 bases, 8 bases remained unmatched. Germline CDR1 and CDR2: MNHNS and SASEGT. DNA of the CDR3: TGTGCCAGCAGTGAAGCTTTGGGACAGCGATTCTATGGCTACACCTTC. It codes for CASSEALGQRFYGYTF.

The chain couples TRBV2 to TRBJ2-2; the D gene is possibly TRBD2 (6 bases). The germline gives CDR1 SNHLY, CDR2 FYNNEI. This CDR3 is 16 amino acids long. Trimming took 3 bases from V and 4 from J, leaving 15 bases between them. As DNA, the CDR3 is TGTGCCAGCAGTGACCACCAGCGGGTTGTCACCGGGGAGCTGTTTTTT. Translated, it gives CASSDHQRVVTGELFF.

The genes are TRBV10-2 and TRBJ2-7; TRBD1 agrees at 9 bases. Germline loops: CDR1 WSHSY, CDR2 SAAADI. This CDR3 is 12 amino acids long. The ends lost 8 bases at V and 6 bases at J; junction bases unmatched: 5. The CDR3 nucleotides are TGCGCCAGCGGACAGGGGACCTTCGAGCAGTACTTC. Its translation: CASGQGTFEQYF.

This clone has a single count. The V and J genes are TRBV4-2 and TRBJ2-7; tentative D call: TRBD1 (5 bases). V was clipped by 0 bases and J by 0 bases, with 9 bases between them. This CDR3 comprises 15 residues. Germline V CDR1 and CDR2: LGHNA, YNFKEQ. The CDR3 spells CASSQETGSSYEQYF. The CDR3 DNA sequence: TGTGCCAGCAGCCAAGAAACAGGTAGCTCCTACGAGCAGTACTTC.

CDR3 loop: CASSQRDRNTEAFF. CDR3 sequence (DNA): TGTGCCAGCAGCCAGAGGGACAGGAACACTGAAGCTTTCTTT. The V call is TRBV4-2, the J call TRBJ1-1; 7 bases match TRBD1. The CDR3 runs to 14 residues. The V gene end was trimmed by 3 bases and the J gene end by 1 base; junction bases not matched to a gene: 2. From germline, CDR1 is LGHNA and CDR2 YNFKEQ.

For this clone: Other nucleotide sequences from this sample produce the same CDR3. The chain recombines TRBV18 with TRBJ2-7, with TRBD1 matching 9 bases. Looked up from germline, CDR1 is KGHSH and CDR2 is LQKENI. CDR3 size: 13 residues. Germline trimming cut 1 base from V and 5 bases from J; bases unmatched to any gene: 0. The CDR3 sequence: CASSPRTGDEQYF. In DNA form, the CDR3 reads TGTGCCAGCTCACCACGGACAGGGGACGAGCAGTACTTC.

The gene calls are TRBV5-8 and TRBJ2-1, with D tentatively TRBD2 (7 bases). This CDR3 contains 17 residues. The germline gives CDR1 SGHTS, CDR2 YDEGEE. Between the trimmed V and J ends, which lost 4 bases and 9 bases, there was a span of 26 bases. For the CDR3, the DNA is TGTGCCAGCAGCCTGAAACGGGGACGGGGGGCCCGGGGTGAGCAGTTCTTC. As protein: CASSLKRGRGARGEQFF.

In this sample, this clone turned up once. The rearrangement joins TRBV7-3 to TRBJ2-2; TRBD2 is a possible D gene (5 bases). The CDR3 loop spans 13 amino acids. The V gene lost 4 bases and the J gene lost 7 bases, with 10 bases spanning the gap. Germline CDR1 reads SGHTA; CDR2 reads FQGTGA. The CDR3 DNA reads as TGTGCCAGCAGCTCCCAGGAGGTCGGGGAGCTGTTTTTT. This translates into CASSSQEVGELFF. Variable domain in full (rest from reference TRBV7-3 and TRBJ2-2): GAGVSQTPSNKVTEKGKYVELRCDPISGHTALYWYRQSLGQGPEFLIYFQGTGAADDSGLPNDRFFAVRPEGSVSTLKIQRTERGDSAVYLCASSSQEVGELFFGEGSRLTVL.

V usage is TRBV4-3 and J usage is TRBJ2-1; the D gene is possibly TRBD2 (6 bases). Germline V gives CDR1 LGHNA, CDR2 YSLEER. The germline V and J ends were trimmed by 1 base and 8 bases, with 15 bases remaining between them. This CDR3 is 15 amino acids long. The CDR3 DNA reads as TGCGCCAGCAGCCAAGTAATGAGGGGAGGAGATGAGCAGTTCTTC. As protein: CASSQVMRGGDEQFF.

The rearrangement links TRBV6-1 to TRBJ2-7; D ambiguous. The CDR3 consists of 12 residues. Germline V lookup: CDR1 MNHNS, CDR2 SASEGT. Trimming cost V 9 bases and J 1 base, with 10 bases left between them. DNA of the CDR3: TGTGCCAGTCGAACGGGTTCCTACGAGCAGTACTTC. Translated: CASRTGSYEQYF.

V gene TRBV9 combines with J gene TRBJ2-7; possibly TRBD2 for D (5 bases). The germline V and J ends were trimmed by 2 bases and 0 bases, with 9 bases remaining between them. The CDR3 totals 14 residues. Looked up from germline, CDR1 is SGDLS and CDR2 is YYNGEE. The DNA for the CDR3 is TGTGCCAGCAGCGTGCTAGGGAGCTCCTACGAGCAGTACTTC. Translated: CASSVLGSSYEQYF. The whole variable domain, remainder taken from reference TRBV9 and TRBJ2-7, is DSGVTQTPKHLITATGQRVTLRCSPRSGDLSVYWYQQSLDQGLQFLIQYYNGEERAKGNILERFSAQQFPDLHSELNLSSLELGDSALYFCASSVLGSSYEQYFGPGTRLTVT.

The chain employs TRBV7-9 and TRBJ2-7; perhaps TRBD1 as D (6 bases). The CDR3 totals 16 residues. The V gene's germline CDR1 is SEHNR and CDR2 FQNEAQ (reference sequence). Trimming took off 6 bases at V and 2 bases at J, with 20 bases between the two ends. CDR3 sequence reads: CASSSPPGQLTYEQYF. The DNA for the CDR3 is TGTGCCAGCAGTTCGCCCCCGGGACAACTTACCTACGAGCAGTACTTC.

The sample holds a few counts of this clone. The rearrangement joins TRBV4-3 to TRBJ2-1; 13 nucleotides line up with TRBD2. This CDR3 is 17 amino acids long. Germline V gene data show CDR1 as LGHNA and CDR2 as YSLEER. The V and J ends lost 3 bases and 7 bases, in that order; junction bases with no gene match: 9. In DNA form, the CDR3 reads TGCGCCAGCAGCCAGAGAGAAGGACTAGCGGGGGTGAATGAGCAGTTCTTC. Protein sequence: CASSQREGLAGVNEQFF.